This T cell receptor beta chain comes out of a study of neurological immune-mediated disorders. General study results and limits: The study found the most TCR clonal expansion in HTLV-1-associated myelopathy and the least in multiple sclerosis, below healthy controls. Private repertoires in all groups were suggested by the absence of shared CDR3 amino acid sequences among expanded clones across subjects.

The starting material, 2 million PBMCs stored at -80 C, gave rise to the unsorted libraries. This clonotype was seen ten or more times. Its antigen is not identified. With 10-nucleotide random UMIs, 5'RACE was used to make the cDNA. TCRdb ran MiXCR on the 5' RACE reads and lists one entry per CDR3 protein. The table lists about 50,000 distinct CDR3 sequences, about a tenth of them singletons, with roughly 5.3% in the top ten. The CDR3 is 15 residues long. The V end was cut by 5 bases, the J end by 0 bases, with 11 bases between. CDR1 MNHEY and CDR2 SVGAGI come from the germline V gene. Sequenced material: PBMCs. This sequence joins TRBV6-5 and TRBJ2-1; no firm D call. The sequence was collected from a man between 70 and 80 years old with HTLV-1-associated myelopathy (HAM/TSP). The CDR3 nucleotides read TGTGCCAGCAGTCACGGACGGCCCTCCTACAATGAGCAGTTCTTC. This gives the protein CASSHGRPSYNEQFF.